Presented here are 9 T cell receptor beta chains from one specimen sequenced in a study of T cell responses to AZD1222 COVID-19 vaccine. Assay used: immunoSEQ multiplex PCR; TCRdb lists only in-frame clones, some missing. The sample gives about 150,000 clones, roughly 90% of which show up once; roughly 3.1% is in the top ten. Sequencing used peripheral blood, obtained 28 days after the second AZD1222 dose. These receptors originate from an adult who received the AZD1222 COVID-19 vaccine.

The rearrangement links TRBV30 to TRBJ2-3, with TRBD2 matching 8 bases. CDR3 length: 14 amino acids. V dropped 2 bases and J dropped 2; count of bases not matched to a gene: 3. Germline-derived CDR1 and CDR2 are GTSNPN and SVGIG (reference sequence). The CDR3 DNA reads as TGTGCCTGGAGTTTTAGCGGGACCACAGATACGCAGTATTTT. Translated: CAWSFSGTTDTQYF.

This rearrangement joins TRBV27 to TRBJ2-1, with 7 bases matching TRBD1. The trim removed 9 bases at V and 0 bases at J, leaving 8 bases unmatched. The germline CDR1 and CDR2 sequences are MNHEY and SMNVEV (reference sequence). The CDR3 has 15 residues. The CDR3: CASSRGLGSYNEQFF. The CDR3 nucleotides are TGTGCCAGTTCAAGGGGGCTAGGCTCCTACAATGAGCAGTTCTTC.

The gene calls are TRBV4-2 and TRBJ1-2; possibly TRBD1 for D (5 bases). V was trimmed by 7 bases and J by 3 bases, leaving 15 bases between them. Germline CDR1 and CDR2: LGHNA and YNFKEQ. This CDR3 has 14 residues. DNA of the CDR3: TGTGCCAGCAACGCCCGGGGCTCCGACTATGGCTACACCTTC. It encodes CASNARGSDYGYTF.

DNA for the CDR3: TGTGCCAGCACAGCCGTGCGGTTCGGGGCCAACGTCCTGACTTTC. Translation gives CASTAVRFGANVLTF. The V call is TRBV6-5, the J call TRBJ2-6; D gene ambiguous. The length of the CDR3 is 15 residues. CDR1 is MNHEY and CDR2 is SVGAGI in the germline V gene. V was trimmed by 7 bases and J by 4 bases, leaving 14 bases between them.

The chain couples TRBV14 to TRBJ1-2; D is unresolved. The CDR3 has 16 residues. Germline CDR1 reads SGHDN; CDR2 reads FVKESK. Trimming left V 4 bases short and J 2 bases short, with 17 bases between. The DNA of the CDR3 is TGTGCCAGCAGCCCGAACCTAGATTCGGGAAACTATGGCTACACCTTC. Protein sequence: CASSPNLDSGNYGYTF.

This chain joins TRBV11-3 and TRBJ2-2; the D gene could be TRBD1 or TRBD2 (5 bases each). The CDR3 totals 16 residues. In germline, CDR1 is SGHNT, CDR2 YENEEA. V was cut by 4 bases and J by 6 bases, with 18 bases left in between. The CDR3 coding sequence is TGTGCCAGCAGCTCTAGGGACCTAGGAGTCGCCGGGGAGCTGTTTTTT. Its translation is CASSSRDLGVAGELFF. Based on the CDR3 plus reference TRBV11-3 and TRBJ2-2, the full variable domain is EAGVVQSPRYKIIEKKQPVAFWCNPISGHNTLYWYLQNLGQGPELLIRYENEEAVDDSQLPKDRFSAERLKGVDSTLKIQPAELGDSAVYLCASSSRDLGVAGELFFGEGSRLTVL.

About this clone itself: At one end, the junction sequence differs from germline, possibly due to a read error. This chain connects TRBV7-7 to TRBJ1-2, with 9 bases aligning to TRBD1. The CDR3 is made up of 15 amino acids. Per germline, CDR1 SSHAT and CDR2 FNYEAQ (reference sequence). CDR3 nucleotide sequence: TGTGCCAGCAGCTTAGGAGGGAAATGCGAGACAGGGGGGATCTTC. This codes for CASSLGGKCETGGIF.

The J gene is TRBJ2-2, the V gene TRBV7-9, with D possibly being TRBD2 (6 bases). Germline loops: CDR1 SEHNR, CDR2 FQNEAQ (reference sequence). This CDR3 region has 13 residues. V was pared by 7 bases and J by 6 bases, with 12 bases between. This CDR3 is CASKTSYAGELFF. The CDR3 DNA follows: TGTGCCAGCAAAACTAGCTACGCCGGGGAGCTGTTTTTT.

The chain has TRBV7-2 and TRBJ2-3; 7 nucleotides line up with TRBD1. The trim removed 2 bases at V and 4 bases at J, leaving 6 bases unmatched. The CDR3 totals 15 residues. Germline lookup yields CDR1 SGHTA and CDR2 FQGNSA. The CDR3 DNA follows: TGTGCCAGCAGCTTATGGGGGCAGGGGGCAGATACGCAGTATTTT. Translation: CASSLWGQGADTQYF. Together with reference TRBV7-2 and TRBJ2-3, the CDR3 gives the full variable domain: GAGVSQSPSNKVTEKGKDVELRCDPISGHTALYWYRQSLGQGLEFLIYFQGNSAPDKSGLPSDRFSAERTGGSVSTLTIQRTQQEDSAVYLCASSLWGQGADTQYFGPGTRLTVL.